This TCR beta chain is from a study of T cells in Graves' hyperthyroidism and ophthalmopathy. Study-level information: Initial diagnosis, before any treatment, was when peripheral blood was collected. The study, taken as a whole, reports: Blood shared most expanded thyroid clonotypes above 0.001.

This clonotype came up many times. The antigen is undetermined. It was uncontrolled infection, other autoimmune disease, pregnancy or lactation that excluded patients. PBMCs were derived from about 9.1 ml fresh peripheral blood. This CDR3 is built from 14 residues. Trimming at V came to 5 bases and at J to 0 bases, leaving 2 bases not matched to a gene. Germline CDR1 is MNHNS and CDR2 is SASEGT. Amplified TCR beta CDR3 regions came from RNA transcripts. The HTBI primer set drove a first-round RT-PCR of the TCR CDR3. In TCRdb, the multiplex PCR reads were re-called with MiXCR into one record per CDR3 protein. Here the sample spans about 560,000 distinct CDR3 sequences, about a sixth being singletons.

The sequenced sample consisted of blood. The origin of this receptor is a young woman with Graves' hyperthyroidism. V usage is TRBV6-1 and J usage is TRBJ2-7; 9 positions agree with TRBD2. The CDR3 loop is CASSSSGGSYEQYF. CDR3 nucleotide sequence: TGTGCCAGCAGTAGTAGCGGGGGCTCCTACGAGCAGTACTTC.